The clone carrying this TCR beta chain appeared once. In the original analysis: Cell counts per sample came from amplifying reference gene primers. Generated by immunoSEQ multiplex PCR, the TCRdb table keeps only in-frame clones and is missing some. V and J calls and clone size are those listed in that table; D and trimming were worked out from the DNA. Of around 67,000 clones detected, roughly 80% appear once; the ten largest clones hold about 15%. This CDR3 has 15 residues. In germline, CDR1 is SGHTA, CDR2 FQGNSA. The V gene lost 2 bases and the J gene lost 4 bases, with 13 bases spanning the gap. The data stem from a study of blood T cell repertoires in COVID-19. The overall study: COVID-19 samples collected from the United States, Italy and Spain covered acute and convalescent phases. From T cells, B-cell-depleted T cells, or PBMCs came the material, which was cDNA or gDNA.

This TCR derives from a man aged 80 or over with active COVID-19. Sequencing was done on a sample of peripheral blood. This chain uses TRBV7-2 with TRBJ2-3, with TRBD2 as a possible D gene (5 bases). CDR3 DNA: TGTGCCAGCAGCTTATCAATAGCGACCGCAGATACGCAGTATTTT. Residues: CASSLSIATADTQYF.